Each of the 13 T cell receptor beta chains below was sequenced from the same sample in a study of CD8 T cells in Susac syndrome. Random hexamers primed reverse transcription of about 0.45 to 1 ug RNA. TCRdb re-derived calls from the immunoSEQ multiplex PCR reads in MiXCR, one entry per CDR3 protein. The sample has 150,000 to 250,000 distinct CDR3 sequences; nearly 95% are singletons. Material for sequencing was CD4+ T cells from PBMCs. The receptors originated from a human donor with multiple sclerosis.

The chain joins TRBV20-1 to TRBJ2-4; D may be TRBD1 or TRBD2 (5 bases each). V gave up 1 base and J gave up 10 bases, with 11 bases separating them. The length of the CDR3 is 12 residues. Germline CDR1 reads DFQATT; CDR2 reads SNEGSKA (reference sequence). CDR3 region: CSARGDRLIQYF. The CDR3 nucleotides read TGCAGTGCTAGAGGGGACCGCTTAATTCAGTACTTC.

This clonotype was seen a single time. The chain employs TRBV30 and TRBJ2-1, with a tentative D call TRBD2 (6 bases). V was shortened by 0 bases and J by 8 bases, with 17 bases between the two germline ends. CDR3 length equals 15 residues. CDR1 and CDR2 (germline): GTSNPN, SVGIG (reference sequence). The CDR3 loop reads CAWSVAAWGDYEQFF. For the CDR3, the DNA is TGTGCCTGGAGTGTAGCGGCTTGGGGGGATTATGAGCAGTTCTTC.

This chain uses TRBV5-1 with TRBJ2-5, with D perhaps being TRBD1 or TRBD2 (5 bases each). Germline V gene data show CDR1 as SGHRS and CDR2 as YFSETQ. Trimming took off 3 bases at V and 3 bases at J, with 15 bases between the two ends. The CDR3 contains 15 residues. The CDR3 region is CASSYAGTLKETQYF. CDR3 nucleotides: TGCGCCAGCAGCTATGCCGGGACGTTGAAAGAGACCCAGTACTTC.

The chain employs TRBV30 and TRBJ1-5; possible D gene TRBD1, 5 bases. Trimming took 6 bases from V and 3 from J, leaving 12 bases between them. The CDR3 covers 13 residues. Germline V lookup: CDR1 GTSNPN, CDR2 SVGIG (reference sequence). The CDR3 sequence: CACGQGSNQPQHF. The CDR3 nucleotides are TGTGCCTGTGGCCAGGGTTCCAATCAGCCCCAGCATTTT.

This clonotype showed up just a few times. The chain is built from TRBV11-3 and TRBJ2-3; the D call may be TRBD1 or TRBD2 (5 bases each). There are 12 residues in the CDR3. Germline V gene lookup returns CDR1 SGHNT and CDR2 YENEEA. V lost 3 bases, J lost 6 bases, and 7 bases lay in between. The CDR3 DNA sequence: TGTGCCAGCAGCTTGGGACGCGATACGCAGTATTTT. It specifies CASSLGRDTQYF.

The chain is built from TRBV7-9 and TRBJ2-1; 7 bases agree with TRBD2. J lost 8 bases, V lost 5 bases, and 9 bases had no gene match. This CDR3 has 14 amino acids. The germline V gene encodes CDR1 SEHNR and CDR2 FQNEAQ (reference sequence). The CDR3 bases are TGTGCCAGCAGCACTCGGCGGGAGAAGGATGAGCAGTTCTTC. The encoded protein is CASSTRREKDEQFF.

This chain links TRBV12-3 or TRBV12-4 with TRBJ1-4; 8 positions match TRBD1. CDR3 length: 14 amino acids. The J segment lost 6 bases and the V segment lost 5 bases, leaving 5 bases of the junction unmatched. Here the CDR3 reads CASSIGQGDEKLFF. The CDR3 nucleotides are TGTGCCAGCAGTATCGGACAGGGAGATGAAAAACTGTTTTTT.

CDR3 in amino acids: CASSLPETYEQYF. The CDR3 DNA reads as TGTGCCAGCAGCTTGCCGGAGACCTACGAGCAGTACTTC. V and J are TRBV5-4 and TRBJ2-7, with D unclear. There are 13 residues in the CDR3. Germline CDR1 and CDR2: SGHNT and YYREEE (reference sequence). The germline V and J ends were trimmed by 1 base and 2 bases, with 7 bases remaining between them.

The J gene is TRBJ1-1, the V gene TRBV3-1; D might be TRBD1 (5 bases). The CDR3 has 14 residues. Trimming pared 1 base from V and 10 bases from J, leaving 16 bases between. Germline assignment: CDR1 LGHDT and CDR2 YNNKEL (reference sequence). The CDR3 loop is CASSQGSGDQGAFF. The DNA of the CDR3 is TGTGCCAGCAGCCAAGGGTCGGGGGATCAAGGAGCTTTCTTT.

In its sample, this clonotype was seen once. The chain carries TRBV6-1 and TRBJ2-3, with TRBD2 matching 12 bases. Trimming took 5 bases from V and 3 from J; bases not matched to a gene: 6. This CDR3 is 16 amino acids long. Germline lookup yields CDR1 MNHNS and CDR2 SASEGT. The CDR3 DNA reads TGTGCCAGCAGTCAGACCGGGACTAGCGGGACAGATACGCAGTATTTT. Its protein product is CASSQTGTSGTDTQYF.

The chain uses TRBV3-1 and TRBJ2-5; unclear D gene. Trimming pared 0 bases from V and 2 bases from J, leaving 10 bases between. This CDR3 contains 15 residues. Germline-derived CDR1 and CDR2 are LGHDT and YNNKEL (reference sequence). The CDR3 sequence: CASSQDRRRQETQYF. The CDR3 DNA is TGTGCCAGCAGCCAAGACCGTAGGAGACAAGAGACCCAGTACTTC.

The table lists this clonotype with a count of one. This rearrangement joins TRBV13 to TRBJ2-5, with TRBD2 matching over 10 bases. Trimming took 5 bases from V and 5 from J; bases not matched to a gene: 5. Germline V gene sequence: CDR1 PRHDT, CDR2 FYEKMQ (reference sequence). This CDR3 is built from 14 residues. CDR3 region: CASSSGGARETQYF. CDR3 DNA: TGTGCCAGCAGCAGCGGGGGGGCCCGGGAGACCCAGTACTTC.

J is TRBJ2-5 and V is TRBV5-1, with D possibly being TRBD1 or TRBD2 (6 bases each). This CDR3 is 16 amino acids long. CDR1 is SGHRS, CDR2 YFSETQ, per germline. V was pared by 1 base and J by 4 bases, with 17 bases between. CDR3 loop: CASSLKGSKGGETQYF. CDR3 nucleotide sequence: TGCGCCAGCAGCTTGAAGGGGAGTAAGGGGGGAGAGACCCAGTACTTC.